A single sample gave rise to the 21 T cell receptor beta chains below, sequenced in a study of T cells in localized non-small cell lung cancer. The repertoire was sequenced with immunoSEQ multiplex PCR; TCRdb's copy has only in-frame clones and lacks some. The sample includes 100,000 to 150,000 clones, around 90% seen only once; the top ten take around 1.8%. Sequencing used peripheral blood, obtained before any cancer treatment. These receptors all come from a female donor over 55 with stage I lung adenocarcinoma.

CDR3 nucleotide sequence: TGTGCCAGCAGCGCCGGACGGAATCTCAATCAGCCCCAGCATTTT. Its translation: CASSAGRNLNQPQHF. This rearrangement joins TRBV9 to TRBJ1-5, with D unclear. This CDR3 spans 15 amino acids. V lost 3 bases and J lost 3, with 13 bases in between. Germline V gene data show CDR1 as SGDLS and CDR2 as YYNGEE. The whole variable domain, remainder taken from reference TRBV9 and TRBJ1-5, is DSGVTQTPKHLITATGQRVTLRCSPRSGDLSVYWYQQSLDQGLQFLIQYYNGEERAKGNILERFSAQQFPDLHSELNLSSLELGDSALYFCASSAGRNLNQPQHFGDGTRLSIL.

The V gene is TRBV5-1, the J gene TRBJ2-4, with no clear D. CDR3 length: 15 amino acids. Trimming took 2 bases from V and 0 from J, leaving 9 bases between them. The germline CDR1 and CDR2 sequences are SGHRS and YFSETQ. The CDR3 spells CASSLEWPAKNIQYF. The CDR3 DNA reads as TGCGCCAGCAGCTTAGAGTGGCCAGCCAAAAACATTCAGTACTTC. The variable domain in full, completed from reference TRBV5-1 and TRBJ2-4, reads KAGVTQTPRYLIKTRGQQVTLSCSPISGHRSVSWYQQTPGQGLQFLFEYFSETQRNKGNFPGRFSGRQFSNSRSEMNVSTLELGDSALYLCASSLEWPAKNIQYFGAGTRLSVL.

This chain's CDR3 is CASSEWALGRNQPQHF. The DNA for the CDR3 is TGTGCCAGCAGTGAATGGGCCCTCGGAAGAAATCAGCCCCAGCATTTT. The genes are TRBV6-1 and TRBJ1-5; no clear D gene. CDR3 length: 16 amino acids. Between the trimmed V and J ends, which lost 2 bases and 4 bases, there was a span of 15 bases. In germline, CDR1 is MNHNS, CDR2 SASEGT.

The chain is built from TRBV21-1 and TRBJ2-3; TRBD2 was called by the table and not checked on the DNA. TRBV21-1 is listed as a pseudogene. The CDR3 totals 17 residues. CDR3 in amino acids: CASSARLAEDTTDTQYF. The CDR3, as DNA: TGTGCCAGCAGCGCAAGACTAGCGGAGGACACCACAGATACGCAGTATTTT.

The chain carries TRBV7-8 and TRBJ2-3; the match to TRBD2 covers 13 bases. V shed 1 base and J 2 bases; nucleotides not matched to a gene: 3. The CDR3 is 17 amino acids. The V gene's germline CDR1 is SGHVS and CDR2 FQNEAQ. The CDR3 loop reads CASSLGLAGGPTDTQYF. The CDR3 DNA reads TGTGCCAGCAGCTTAGGACTAGCGGGAGGACCCACAGATACGCAGTATTTT.

The chain has TRBV5-4 and TRBJ1-2, with 8 bases fitting TRBD1. V lost 1 base to trimming and J lost 7 bases; unmatched junction nucleotides: 3. Per the germline V gene, CDR1 is SGHNT and CDR2 is YYREEE (reference sequence). The CDR3 totals 13 residues. The CDR3 region has the DNA TGTGCCAGCAGCTTGCGACAGGGGTTTGGCTACACCTTC. Translating gives CASSLRQGFGYTF.

This chain joins TRBV7-9 and TRBJ2-1; 9 nucleotides align to TRBD2. The CDR3 length is 17 residues. The J segment lost 6 bases and the V segment lost 3 bases, leaving 12 bases of the junction unmatched. Germline V gives CDR1 SEHNR, CDR2 FQNEAQ (reference sequence). CDR3 protein: CASSFSQLAGVANEQFF. CDR3 DNA sequence: TGTGCCAGCAGCTTTTCACAACTAGCGGGTGTTGCCAATGAGCAGTTCTTC.

The chain employs TRBV6-6 and TRBJ2-7, with 11 bases aligning to TRBD2. Germline V gives CDR1 MNHNY, CDR2 SVGAGI (reference sequence). This CDR3 is built from 16 residues. V dropped 6 bases and J dropped 1; count of bases not matched to a gene: 8. The DNA of the CDR3 is TGTGCCAGCAGAGTCGCTGGGACTAGCGGATCCTACGAGCAGTACTTC. Translation gives CASRVAGTSGSYEQYF.

The V and J genes are TRBV4-1 and TRBJ1-4; D unresolved. CDR3 length: 18 amino acids. Deletions cut 0 bases from V and 8 bases from J, with 22 bases between. CDR1 and CDR2 (germline): MGHRA, YSYEKL. Here the CDR3 DNA reads TGCGCCAGCAGCCAAGAAGCTGTTCTGGACGGCGGCGGCGAAAAACTGTTTTTT. This encodes CASSQEAVLDGGGEKLFF.

The CDR3 DNA sequence: TGTGCCAGCATTGGCGGGAGGGTGGGAGATACGCAGTATTTT. Protein sequence: CASIGGRVGDTQYF. The chain recombines TRBV6-1 with TRBJ2-3; 9 bases line up with TRBD2. The CDR3 is 14 residues long. The trim removed 7 bases at V and 5 bases at J, leaving 7 bases unmatched. CDR1 is MNHNS, CDR2 SASEGT, per germline.

Of note for this clone: One end of the junction fails to match germline, which may point to a read error. V is TRBV6-6 and J is TRBJ1-1; 8 bases match TRBD1. The CDR3 extends over 13 amino acids. Germline-derived CDR1 and CDR2 are MNHNY and SVGAGI (reference sequence). This chain's CDR3 is CFTGDRPLTEAFF. The CDR3 DNA follows: TGCTTCACCGGGGACAGGCCCCTCACTGAAGCTTTCTTT.

This chain links TRBV10-1 with TRBJ1-1; D ambiguous. The CDR3 loop spans 15 amino acids. Trimming cost V 0 bases and J 1 base, with 9 bases left between them. The V gene's germline CDR1 is WNHNN and CDR2 SYGVQD (reference sequence). CDR3 coding DNA: TGCGCCAGCAGTGAGTCAGCCGGCAGGAACACTGAAGCTTTCTTT. As protein: CASSESAGRNTEAFF.

The J gene is TRBJ1-1, the V gene TRBV5-4, with 8 bases lining up with TRBD1. CDR3 length: 15 amino acids. From germline, CDR1 is SGHNT and CDR2 YYREEE (reference sequence). V was clipped by 9 bases and J by 6 bases; unmatched bases: 16. This CDR3 reads CATRAGQGRWAEAFF. Here the CDR3 DNA reads TGTGCCACCCGCGCCGGACAGGGAAGGTGGGCTGAAGCTTTCTTT.

This chain uses TRBV7-2 with TRBJ2-7, with D possibly TRBD1 on 6 matching bases. This CDR3 has 14 residues. Trimming removed 4 bases at V and 3 bases at J, with 13 bases between. Looked up from germline, CDR1 is SGHTA and CDR2 is FQGNSA. Here the CDR3 DNA reads TGTGCCAGCAGCTCCAACCGAGGGGGCTACGAGCAGTACTTC. It yields the protein CASSSNRGGYEQYF. Complete variable domain (other parts from reference TRBV7-2 and TRBJ2-7): GAGVSQSPSNKVTEKGKDVELRCDPISGHTALYWYRQSLGQGLEFLIYFQGNSAPDKSGLPSDRFSAERTGGSVSTLTIQRTQQEDSAVYLCASSSNRGGYEQYFGPGTRLTVT.

The chain joins TRBV12-5 to TRBJ2-7; D possibly corresponds to TRBD1 (6 bases). The CDR3 length is 12 residues. Germline lookup yields CDR1 LGHNT and CDR2 FRNRAP. V lost 7 bases to trimming and J lost 3 bases, with 10 bases between them. CDR3 in amino acids: CASAVDSYEQYF. CDR3 in DNA: TGTGCTAGTGCCGTGGACAGCTACGAGCAGTACTTC.

This clone was seen just once. V and J are TRBV5-3 and TRBJ2-1, with 12 bases matching TRBD2. TRBV5-3 belongs to the ORF category, with a function that is uncertain. CDR3 length: 15 residues. V trimming: 4 bases; J trimming: 5 bases; junction bases outside the gene matches: 4. This CDR3 is CARSRGLAGHNEQFF. CDR3 in DNA: TGTGCCAGAAGCAGGGGACTAGCGGGCCACAATGAGCAGTTCTTC.

The genes are TRBV28 and TRBJ2-4; D is undetermined. CDR3 length: 14 residues. V was shortened by 6 bases and J by 0 bases, with 9 bases between the two germline ends. Germline CDR1 is MDHEN and CDR2 is SYDVKM. The CDR3, as DNA: TGTGCCAGCAGAAAAAGGCTAGCCAAAAACATTCAGTACTTC. Translated: CASRKRLAKNIQYF.

As to this clone: Different DNA sequences within this sample yield the same CDR3. The chain recombines TRBV5-1 with TRBJ2-1; TRBD2 matches 7 bases. There are 16 residues in the CDR3. Germline V CDR1 and CDR2: SGHRS, YFSETQ. V dropped 2 bases and J dropped 0; count of bases not matched to a gene: 5. CDR3 DNA sequence: TGCGCCAGCAGCTTCAGTGGCGGGAGCTCCTACAATGAGCAGTTCTTC. Translated, it gives CASSFSGGSSYNEQFF.

The chain is built from TRBV19 and TRBJ2-1; 12 positions agree with TRBD2. This CDR3 comprises 17 residues. CDR1 and CDR2 (germline): LNHDA, SQIVND (reference sequence). With 7 bases clipped from V and 5 bases from J, the junction kept 12 bases outside the gene matches. CDR3 nucleotides: TGTGCCAGTAAGATAGGGTGGAGGACTAGCGGGGACAATGAGCAGTTCTTC. Its protein product is CASKIGWRTSGDNEQFF.

The chain's CDR3 is CASSVSGGATEAFF. The CDR3 DNA follows: TGTGCCAGCAGTGTCTCGGGAGGGGCCACTGAAGCTTTCTTT. This chain links TRBV2 with TRBJ1-1; maybe TRBD1 (5 bases). CDR1 and CDR2 from the germline V gene are SNHLY and FYNNEI. Trimming removed 4 bases at V and 4 bases at J, with 13 bases between. The CDR3 is made up of 14 amino acids.

The chain links TRBV30 to TRBJ1-3; no reliable D call. This CDR3 region has 12 residues. The V and J ends lost 4 bases and 0 bases respectively, with 4 bases between them. Per germline, CDR1 GTSNPN and CDR2 SVGIG (reference sequence). The CDR3 loop is CAWTSSGNTIYF. CDR3 bases: TGTGCCTGGACATCCTCTGGAAACACCATATATTTT.